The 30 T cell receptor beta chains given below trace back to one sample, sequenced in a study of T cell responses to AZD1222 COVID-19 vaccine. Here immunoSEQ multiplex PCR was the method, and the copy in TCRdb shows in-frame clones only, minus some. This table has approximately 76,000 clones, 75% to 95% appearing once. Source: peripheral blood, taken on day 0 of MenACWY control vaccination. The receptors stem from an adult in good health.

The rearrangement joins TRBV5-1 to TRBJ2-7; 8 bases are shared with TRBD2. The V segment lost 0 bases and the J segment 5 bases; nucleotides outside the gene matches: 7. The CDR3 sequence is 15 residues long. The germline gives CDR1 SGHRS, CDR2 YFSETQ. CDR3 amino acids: CASSLGTSQFNEQYF. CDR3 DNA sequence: TGCGCCAGCAGCTTGGGGACTAGCCAATTTAACGAGCAGTACTTC.

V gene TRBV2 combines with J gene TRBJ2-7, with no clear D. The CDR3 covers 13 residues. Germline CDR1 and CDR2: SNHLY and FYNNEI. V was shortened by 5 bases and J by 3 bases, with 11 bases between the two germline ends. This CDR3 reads CASSTTVIYEQYF. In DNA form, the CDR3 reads TGTGCCAGCAGTACTACAGTTATCTACGAGCAGTACTTC.

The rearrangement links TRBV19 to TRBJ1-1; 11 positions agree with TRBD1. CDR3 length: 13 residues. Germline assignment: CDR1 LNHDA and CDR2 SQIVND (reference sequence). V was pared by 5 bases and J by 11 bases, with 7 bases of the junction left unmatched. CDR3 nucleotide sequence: TGTGCCAGTAGTCAGGGACAGGGGGACAGGGCTTTCTTT. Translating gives CASSQGQGDRAFF.

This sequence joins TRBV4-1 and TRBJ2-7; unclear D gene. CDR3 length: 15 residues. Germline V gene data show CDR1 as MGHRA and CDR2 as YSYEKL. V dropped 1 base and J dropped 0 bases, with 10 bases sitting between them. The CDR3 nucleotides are TGCGCCAGCAGCCAAGTAAGCGACCCCTCCTACGAGCAGTACTTC. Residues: CASSQVSDPSYEQYF.

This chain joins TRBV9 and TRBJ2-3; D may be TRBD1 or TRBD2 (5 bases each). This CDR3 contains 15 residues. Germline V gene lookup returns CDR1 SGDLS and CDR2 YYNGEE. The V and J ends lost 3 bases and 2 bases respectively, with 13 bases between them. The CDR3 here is CASSGWGSPTDTQYF. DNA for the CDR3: TGTGCCAGCAGCGGCTGGGGGTCCCCCACAGATACGCAGTATTTT.

CDR3 nucleotide sequence: TGTGCCAGCGGGGGTCCCGGACCCCTCCACTTT. It codes for CASGGPGPLHF. The chain combines TRBV6-5 with TRBJ1-6, with D perhaps matching TRBD1 (5 bases). The CDR3 totals 11 residues. V lost 8 bases and J 12 bases, leaving 11 bases between the germline ends. The germline CDR1 and CDR2 sequences are MNHEY and SVGAGI.

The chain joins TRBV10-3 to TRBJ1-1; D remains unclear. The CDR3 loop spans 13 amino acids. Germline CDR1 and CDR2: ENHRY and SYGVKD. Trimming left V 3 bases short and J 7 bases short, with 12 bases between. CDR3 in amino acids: CAISEAPRSEAFF. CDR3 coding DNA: TGTGCCATCAGTGAAGCCCCGAGGAGTGAAGCTTTCTTT.

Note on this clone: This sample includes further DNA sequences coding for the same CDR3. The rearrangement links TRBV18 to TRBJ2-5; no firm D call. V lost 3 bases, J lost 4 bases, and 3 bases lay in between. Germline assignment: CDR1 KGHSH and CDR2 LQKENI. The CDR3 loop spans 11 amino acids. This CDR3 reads CASSPGETQYF. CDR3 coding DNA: TGTGCCAGCTCACCTGGAGAGACCCAGTACTTC. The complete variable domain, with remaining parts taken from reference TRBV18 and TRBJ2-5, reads NAGVMQNPRHLVRRRGQEARLRCSPMKGHSHVYWYRQLPEEGLKFMVYLQKENIIDESGMPKERFSAEFPKEGPSILRIQQVVRGDSAAYFCASSPGETQYFGPGTRLLVL.

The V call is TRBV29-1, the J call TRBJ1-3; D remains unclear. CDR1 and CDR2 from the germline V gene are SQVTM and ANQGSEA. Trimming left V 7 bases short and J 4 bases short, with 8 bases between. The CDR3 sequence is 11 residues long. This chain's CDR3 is CSGAIGNTIYF. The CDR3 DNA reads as TGCAGCGGAGCCATCGGAAACACCATATATTTT.

This CDR3 reads CASTPLGSNSPLHF. DNA of the CDR3: TGTGCCAGTACCCCACTGGGATCCAATTCACCCCTCCACTTT. The chain couples TRBV19 to TRBJ1-6, with D unresolved. V gave up 7 bases and J gave up 7 bases, with 14 bases separating them. The germline V gene has CDR1 LNHDA and CDR2 SQIVND (reference sequence). This CDR3 comprises 14 residues.

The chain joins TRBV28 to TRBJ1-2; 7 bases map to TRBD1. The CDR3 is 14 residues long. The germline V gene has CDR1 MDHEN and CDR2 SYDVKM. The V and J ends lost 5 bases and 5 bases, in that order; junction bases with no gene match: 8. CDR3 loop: CASSPLRGRYGYTF. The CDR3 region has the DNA TGTGCCAGCAGTCCCCTAAGGGGGCGATATGGCTACACCTTC.

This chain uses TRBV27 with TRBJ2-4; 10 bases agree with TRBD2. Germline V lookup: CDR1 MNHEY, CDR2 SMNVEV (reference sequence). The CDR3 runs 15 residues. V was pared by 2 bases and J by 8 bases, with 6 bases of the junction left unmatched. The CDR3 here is CASSLQSSGSDIQYF. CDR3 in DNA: TGTGCCAGCAGTTTACAATCTAGCGGGAGTGACATTCAGTACTTC.

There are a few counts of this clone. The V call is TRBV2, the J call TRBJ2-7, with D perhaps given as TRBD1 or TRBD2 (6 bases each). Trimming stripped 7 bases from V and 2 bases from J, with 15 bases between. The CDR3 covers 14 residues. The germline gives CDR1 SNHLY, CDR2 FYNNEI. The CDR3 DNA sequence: TGTGCCAGCATAAAGGGGGGCCAGCCCTACGAGCAGTACTTC. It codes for CASIKGGQPYEQYF.

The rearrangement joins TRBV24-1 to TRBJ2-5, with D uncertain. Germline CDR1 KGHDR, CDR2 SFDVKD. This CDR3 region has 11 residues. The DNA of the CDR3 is TGTGCTACCGGGTACACTGGGGCCCAGTACTTC. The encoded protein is CATGYTGAQYF.

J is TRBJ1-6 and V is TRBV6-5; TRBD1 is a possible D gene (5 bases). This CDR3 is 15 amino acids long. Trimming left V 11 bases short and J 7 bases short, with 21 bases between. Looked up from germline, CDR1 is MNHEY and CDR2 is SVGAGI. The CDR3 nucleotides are TGTGCCGCCGTACCTAATCAGGGAGGGAATTCACCCCTCCACTTT. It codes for CAAVPNQGGNSPLHF.

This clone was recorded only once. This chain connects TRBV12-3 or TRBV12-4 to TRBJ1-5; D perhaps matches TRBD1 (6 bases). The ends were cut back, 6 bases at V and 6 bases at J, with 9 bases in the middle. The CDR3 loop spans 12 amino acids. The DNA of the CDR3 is TGTGCCAGCAGGCAGGGGATTCAGCCCCAGCATTTT. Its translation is CASRQGIQPQHF.

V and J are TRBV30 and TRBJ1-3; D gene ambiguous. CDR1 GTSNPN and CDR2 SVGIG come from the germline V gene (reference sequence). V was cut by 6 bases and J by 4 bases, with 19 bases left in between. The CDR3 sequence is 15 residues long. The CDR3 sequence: CACLDITLLGNTIYF. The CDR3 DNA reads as TGTGCCTGCCTGGATATCACTCTATTAGGAAACACCATATATTTT.

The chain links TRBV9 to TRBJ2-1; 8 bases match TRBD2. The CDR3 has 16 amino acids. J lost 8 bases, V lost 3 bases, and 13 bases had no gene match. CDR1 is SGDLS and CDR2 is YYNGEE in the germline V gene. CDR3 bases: TGTGCCAGCAGCGCCGCTAGGAGCGGGAGTGTGGATGAGCAGTTCTTC. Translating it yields CASSAARSGSVDEQFF.

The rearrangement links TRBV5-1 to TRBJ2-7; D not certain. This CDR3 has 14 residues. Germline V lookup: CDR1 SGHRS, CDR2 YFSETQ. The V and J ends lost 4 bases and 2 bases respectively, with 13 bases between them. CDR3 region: CASSLGYSTYEQYF. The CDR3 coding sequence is TGCGCCAGCAGCCTCGGGTACTCCACCTACGAGCAGTACTTC. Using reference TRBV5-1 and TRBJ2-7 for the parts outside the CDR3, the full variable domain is KAGVTQTPRYLIKTRGQQVTLSCSPISGHRSVSWYQQTPGQGLQFLFEYFSETQRNKGNFPGRFSGRQFSNSRSEMNVSTLELGDSALYLCASSLGYSTYEQYFGPGTRLTVT.

CDR3 protein: CASSPGVTSAAEQFF. CDR3 in DNA: TGCGCCAGCAGCCCGGGGGTGACTAGTGCAGCTGAGCAGTTCTTC. The chain employs TRBV5-1 and TRBJ2-1, with D possibly being TRBD2 (6 bases). Germline V lookup: CDR1 SGHRS, CDR2 YFSETQ. V lost 4 bases to trimming and J lost 9 bases, with 20 bases between them. CDR3 length: 15 residues.

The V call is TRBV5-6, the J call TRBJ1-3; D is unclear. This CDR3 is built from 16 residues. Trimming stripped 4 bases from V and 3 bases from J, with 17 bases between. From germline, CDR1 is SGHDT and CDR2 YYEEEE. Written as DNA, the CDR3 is TGTGCCAGCAGCCGCTTCGACGAAGGGATTGGAAACACCATATATTTT. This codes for CASSRFDEGIGNTIYF. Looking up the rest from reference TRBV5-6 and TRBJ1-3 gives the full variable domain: DAGVTQSPTHLIKTRGQQVTLRCSPKSGHDTVSWYQQALGQGPQFIFQYYEEEERQRGNFPDRFSGHQFPNYSSELNVNALLLGDSALYLCASSRFDEGIGNTIYFGEGSWLTVV.

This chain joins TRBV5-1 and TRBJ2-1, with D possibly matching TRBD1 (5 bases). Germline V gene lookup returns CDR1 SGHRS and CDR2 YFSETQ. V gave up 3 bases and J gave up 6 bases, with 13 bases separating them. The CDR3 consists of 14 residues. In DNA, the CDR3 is TGCGCCAGCAGCTCCTATTTGGGGCCCAATGAGCAGTTCTTC. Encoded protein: CASSSYLGPNEQFF.

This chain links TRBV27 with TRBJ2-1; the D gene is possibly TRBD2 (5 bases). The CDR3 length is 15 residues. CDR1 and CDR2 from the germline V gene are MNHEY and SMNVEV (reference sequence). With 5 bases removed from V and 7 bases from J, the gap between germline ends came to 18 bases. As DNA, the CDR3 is TGTGCCAGCAGTGGAGGTGCCATGGGAGAGAATGAGCAGTTCTTC. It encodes CASSGGAMGENEQFF.

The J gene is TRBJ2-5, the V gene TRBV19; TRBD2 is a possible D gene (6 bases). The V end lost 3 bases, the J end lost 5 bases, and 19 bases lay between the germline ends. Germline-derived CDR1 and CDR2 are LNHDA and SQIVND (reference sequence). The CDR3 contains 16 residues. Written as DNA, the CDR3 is TGTGCCAGTAGTATCACTGTGCGGGGAGGAAAGGAGACCCAGTACTTC. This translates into CASSITVRGGKETQYF.

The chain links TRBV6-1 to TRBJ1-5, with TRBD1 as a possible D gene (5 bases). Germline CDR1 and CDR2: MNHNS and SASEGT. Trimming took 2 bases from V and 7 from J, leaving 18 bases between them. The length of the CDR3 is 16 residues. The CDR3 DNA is TGTGCCAGCAGTGAACGGGGTAGCAGGGTAGGACAGCCCCAGCATTTT. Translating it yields CASSERGSRVGQPQHF.

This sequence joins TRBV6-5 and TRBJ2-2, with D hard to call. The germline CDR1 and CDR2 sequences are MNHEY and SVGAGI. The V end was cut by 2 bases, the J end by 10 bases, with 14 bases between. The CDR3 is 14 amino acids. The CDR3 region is CASSYEPSRPELFF. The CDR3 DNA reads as TGTGCCAGCAGTTACGAACCCTCAAGGCCGGAGCTGTTTTTT.

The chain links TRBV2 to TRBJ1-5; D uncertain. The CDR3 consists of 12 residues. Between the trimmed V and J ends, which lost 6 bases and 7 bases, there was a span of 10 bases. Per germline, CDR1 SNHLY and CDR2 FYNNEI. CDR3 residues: CASSYRPQPQHF. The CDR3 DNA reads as TGTGCCAGCAGCTACCGTCCGCAGCCCCAGCATTTT. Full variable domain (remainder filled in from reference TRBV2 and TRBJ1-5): EPEVTQTPSHQVTQMGQEVILRCVPISNHLYFYWYRQILGQKVEFLVSFYNNEISEKSEIFDDQFSVERPDGSNFTLKIRSTKLEDSAMYFCASSYRPQPQHFGDGTRLSIL.

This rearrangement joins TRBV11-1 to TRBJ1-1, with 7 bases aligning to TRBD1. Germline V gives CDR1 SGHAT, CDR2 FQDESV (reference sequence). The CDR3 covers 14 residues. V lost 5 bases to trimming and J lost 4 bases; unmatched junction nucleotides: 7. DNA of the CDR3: TGTGCCAGCAGCCCCAGGGGGGGCAGCACTGAAGCTTTCTTT. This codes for CASSPRGGSTEAFF. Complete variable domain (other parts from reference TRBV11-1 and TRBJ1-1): EAEVAQSPRYKITEKSQAVAFWCDPISGHATLYWYRQILGQGPELLVQFQDESVVDDSQLPKDRFSAERLKGVDSTLKIQPAELGDSAMYLCASSPRGGSTEAFFGQGTRLTVV.

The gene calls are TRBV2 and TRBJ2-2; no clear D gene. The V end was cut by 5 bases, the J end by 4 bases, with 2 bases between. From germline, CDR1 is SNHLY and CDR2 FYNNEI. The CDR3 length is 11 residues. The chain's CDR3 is CASSRTGELFF. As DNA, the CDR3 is TGTGCCAGCAGTCGCACCGGGGAGCTGTTTTTT.

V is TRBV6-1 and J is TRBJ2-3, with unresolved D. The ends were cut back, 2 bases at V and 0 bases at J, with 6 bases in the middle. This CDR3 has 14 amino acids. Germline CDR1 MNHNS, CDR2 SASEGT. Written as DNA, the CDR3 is TGTGCCAGCAGTGAACTCAGTAGCACAGATACGCAGTATTTT. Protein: CASSELSSTDTQYF.